Each of the 28 T cell receptor beta chains below was sequenced from the same sample in a study of persistence of HIV-infected CD4 T cells. Cells were stimulated with CMV-infected fibroblast lysates at 10 ug/mL. Responding CD4+ T cells were sorted by upregulation of both CD40 ligand and CD69. Their antigens are not known. Sequencing used immunoSEQ version 4 in survey mode. Generated by immunoSEQ multiplex PCR, the TCRdb table keeps only in-frame clones and is missing some. This table has under 15,000 clones, around 68% appearing once. Sequences were derived from CD4+ T cells sorted from PBMCs after roughly 18-hour stimulation, sampled from a patient who received antiretroviral therapy. These receptors were taken from an adult man with HIV who was CMV-seropositive.

The chain is built from TRBV7-9 and TRBJ2-3, with 7 positions matching TRBD1. This CDR3 region has 13 residues. V was pared by 5 bases and J by 4 bases, with 3 bases of the junction left unmatched. Germline assignment: CDR1 SEHNR and CDR2 FQNEAQ (reference sequence). The CDR3 sequence is CASSRQGADTQYF. CDR3 sequence (DNA): TGTGCCAGCAGCAGACAGGGAGCAGATACGCAGTATTTT.

The rearrangement uses TRBV19 and TRBJ1-5; D call uncertain. The CDR3 runs 15 residues. V was clipped by 7 bases and J by 2 bases, with 15 bases between them. From germline, CDR1 is LNHDA and CDR2 SQIVND (reference sequence). The CDR3 protein is CASTRLGNGNQPQHF. Written as DNA, the CDR3 is TGTGCCAGTACACGGCTTGGGAATGGCAATCAGCCCCAGCATTTT. The variable domain in full, with the rest retrieved from reference TRBV19 and TRBJ1-5, is DGGITQSPKYLFRKEGQNVTLSCEQNLNHDAMYWYRQDPGQGLRLIYYSQIVNDFQKGDIAEGYSVSREKKESFPLTVTSAQKNPTAFYLCASTRLGNGNQPQHFGDGTRLSIL.

The chain is built from TRBV6-5 and TRBJ2-1; 10 nucleotides match TRBD2. The CDR3 covers 14 residues. Germline CDR1 MNHEY, CDR2 SVGAGI. Trimming took 2 bases from V and 9 from J; bases not matched to a gene: 4. CDR3 sequence reads: CASSYQRGGLEQFF. The DNA for the CDR3 is TGTGCCAGCAGTTACCAGCGGGGGGGCCTTGAGCAGTTCTTC.

This chain connects TRBV5-1 to TRBJ2-3, with TRBD1 as a possible D gene (6 bases). The germline V and J ends were trimmed by 4 bases and 2 bases, with 17 bases remaining between them. The germline CDR1 and CDR2 sequences are SGHRS and YFSETQ. This CDR3 comprises 16 residues. The CDR3 nucleotides read TGCGCCAGCAGCCTGAGTGCAGGGGCGACCACAGATACGCAGTATTTT. Its translation: CASSLSAGATTDTQYF.

The gene calls are TRBV5-1 and TRBJ1-1; a possible D gene is TRBD1 (5 bases). The CDR3 is made up of 13 amino acids. CDR1 is SGHRS, CDR2 YFSETQ, per germline. Trimming left V 2 bases short and J 1 base short, with 6 bases between. In DNA form, the CDR3 reads TGCGCCAGCAGCTTTCAGGGGAACACTGAAGCTTTCTTT. Translated, it gives CASSFQGNTEAFF.

In this sample, this clone turned up once. The rearrangement links TRBV4-1 to TRBJ2-2, with D possibly TRBD2 on 6 matching bases. CDR1 and CDR2 (germline): MGHRA, YSYEKL. CDR3 size: 15 residues. The V end was cut by 5 bases, the J end by 0 bases, with 10 bases between. The CDR3 loop reads CASSLGLTNTGELFF. Here the CDR3 DNA reads TGCGCCAGCAGCTTGGGACTCACGAACACCGGGGAGCTGTTTTTT.

The chain recombines TRBV5-1 with TRBJ2-3; 13 nucleotides match TRBD2. This CDR3 comprises 20 residues. J gave up 0 bases and V 2 bases, and 12 bases lay outside the gene matches. Germline-derived CDR1 and CDR2 are SGHRS and YFSETQ. CDR3 sequence reads: CASSFLPTSGGKSSTDTQYF. The CDR3 DNA reads as TGCGCCAGCAGCTTTCTGCCGACTAGCGGGGGGAAATCTAGCACAGATACGCAGTATTTT.

This clone was seen only once. The rearrangement joins TRBV28 to TRBJ1-6; no definite D call. V was trimmed by 5 bases and J by 4 bases, leaving 6 bases between them. CDR1 and CDR2 (germline): MDHEN, SYDVKM. This CDR3 has 13 residues. CDR3 sequence reads: CASSLRYNSPLHF. CDR3 nucleotide sequence: TGTGCCAGCAGTCTGAGATATAATTCACCCCTCCACTTT.

This sequence joins TRBV15 and TRBJ2-7; D unresolved. Trimming pared 0 bases from V and 6 bases from J, leaving 3 bases between. CDR1 is LNHNV, CDR2 YYDKDF, per germline (reference sequence). The length of the CDR3 is 11 residues. The CDR3 protein is CATSREGEQYF. Here the CDR3 DNA reads TGTGCCACCAGCAGAGAAGGCGAGCAGTACTTC.

J is TRBJ1-1 and V is TRBV18; the D is unclear. Germline V gene data show CDR1 as KGHSH and CDR2 as LQKENI. The CDR3 has 13 amino acids. With 5 bases removed from V and 4 bases from J, the gap between germline ends came to 11 bases. The CDR3 DNA follows: TGTGCCAGCTCAGCCTCTTGGGGCACTGAAGCTTTCTTT. It specifies CASSASWGTEAFF.

The genes are TRBV28 and TRBJ2-2; D is uncertain. This CDR3 has 15 residues. Trimming took off 6 bases at V and 4 bases at J, with 15 bases between the two ends. In germline, CDR1 is MDHEN, CDR2 SYDVKM. The CDR3: CASRTTKGPTGELFF. The CDR3 DNA reads TGTGCCAGCAGGACGACAAAAGGACCCACCGGGGAGCTGTTTTTT.

The chain uses TRBV19 and TRBJ1-3, with 7 bases matching TRBD1. Germline values: CDR1 LNHDA, CDR2 SQIVND (reference sequence). Trimming cost V 6 bases and J 0 bases; bases outside gene matches: 8. CDR3 length equals 16 residues. The CDR3 spells CASSQDRSYSGNTIYF. The CDR3, as DNA: TGTGCCAGTAGCCAGGACAGGAGTTACTCTGGAAACACCATATATTTT.

The gene calls are TRBV14 and TRBJ1-4; maybe TRBD1 (5 bases). Per germline, CDR1 SGHDN and CDR2 FVKESK. The CDR3 consists of 15 residues. Trimming removed 3 bases from V and 7 bases from J, with 15 bases in between. CDR3 nucleotide sequence: TGTGCCAGCAGCCACTTGGGGGAGGTGCGTGAAAAACTGTTTTTT. It yields the protein CASSHLGEVREKLFF.

As regards this clone: Likely a read error: the CDR3 ends without its conserved phenylalanine or tryptophan. This chain uses TRBV7-9 with TRBJ1-2, with D perhaps matching TRBD1 (5 bases). V lost 0 bases, J lost 3 bases, and 8 bases lay in between. There are 14 residues in the CDR3. Germline V gives CDR1 SEHNR, CDR2 FQNEAQ (reference sequence). This CDR3 reads CASSLAGTYYGYTL. In nucleotides, the CDR3 is TGTGCCAGCAGCTTAGCAGGGACGTACTATGGCTACACCCTC.

This CDR3 is CASKPGQDGEQYF. The CDR3 region has the DNA TGTGCCAGCAAACCCGGACAGGACGGGGAGCAGTACTTC. This sequence joins TRBV28 and TRBJ2-7, with 7 bases fitting TRBD1. V dropped 7 bases and J dropped 7; count of bases not matched to a gene: 10. Germline V gene sequence: CDR1 MDHEN, CDR2 SYDVKM. The CDR3 has 13 residues.

The genes are TRBV9 and TRBJ2-7; D could derive from TRBD1 or TRBD2 (6 bases each). Germline-derived CDR1 and CDR2 are SGDLS and YYNGEE. The CDR3 is 15 residues long. The germline V and J ends were trimmed by 4 bases and 2 bases, with 16 bases remaining between them. The CDR3 sequence: CASSPMGGPTYEQYF. The CDR3 bases are TGTGCCAGCAGCCCCATGGGGGGCCCCACCTACGAGCAGTACTTC.

The chain is built from TRBV10-3 and TRBJ1-5; TRBD1 matches 8 bases. Germline values: CDR1 ENHRY, CDR2 SYGVKD. V shed 2 bases, J shed 7 bases, and the junction held 4 bases outside the gene matches. The CDR3 covers 14 residues. The CDR3 here is CAISEGQGGQPQHF. The CDR3 bases are TGTGCCATCAGTGAGGGACAGGGTGGACAGCCCCAGCATTTT.

This rearrangement joins TRBV18 to TRBJ1-1; no clear D gene. The CDR3 length is 13 residues. Germline CDR1 reads KGHSH; CDR2 reads LQKENI. Trimming pared 3 bases from V and 2 bases from J, leaving 7 bases between. In DNA, the CDR3 is TGTGCCAGCTCACCCCGATCCAACACTGAAGCTTTCTTT. Protein: CASSPRSNTEAFF.

This clone is termed medium-sized. Other DNA sequences in the same sample also yield this CDR3. The gene calls are TRBV12-3 or TRBV12-4 and TRBJ1-1, with no clear D. This CDR3 region has 11 residues. The ends were cut back, 3 bases at V and 8 bases at J, with 7 bases in the middle. The CDR3 loop is CASSFGTEAFF. In nucleotides, the CDR3 is TGTGCCAGCAGTTTCGGCACAGAAGCTTTCTTT.

The J gene is TRBJ2-7, the V gene TRBV7-9; 12 bases are shared with TRBD1. V lost 1 base, J lost 3 bases, and 4 bases stayed unmatched. This CDR3 is 16 amino acids long. Germline loops: CDR1 SEHNR, CDR2 FQNEAQ (reference sequence). The CDR3 DNA follows: TGTGCCAGCAGCTTAGGCGGGACAGGGGGCATCTACGAGCAGTACTTC. Translated, it gives CASSLGGTGGIYEQYF.

This clone was seen a handful of times. The chain is built from TRBV21-1 and TRBJ1-4. TRBV21-1 is a recognized pseudogene. The CDR3 consists of 13 residues. For the CDR3, the DNA is TGTGCCAGCAGCAAAAAAAATTGGGAAAAACTGTTTTTT. It translates to CASSKKNWEKLFF.

Only a few counts were recorded for this clone. The chain employs TRBV21-1 and TRBJ2-3; the table gives TRBD1 as D, unverified against the DNA. TRBV21-1 constitutes a pseudogene. CDR3 length: 10 residues. The CDR3 nucleotides read TGTGCCAGCAGCCAAAATACGCAGTATTTT. Translated: CASSQNTQYF.

This clone was seen a single time. The chain recombines TRBV15 with TRBJ1-4; D is perhaps TRBD1 (6 bases). CDR3 length: 16 amino acids. Trimming stripped 0 bases from V and 8 bases from J, with 16 bases between. Germline values: CDR1 LNHNV, CDR2 YYDKDF (reference sequence). The CDR3 sequence: CATSRDSPGVGEKLFF. Here the CDR3 DNA reads TGTGCCACCAGCAGAGATTCTCCAGGGGTGGGCGAAAAACTGTTTTTT. Filled out from reference TRBV15 and TRBJ1-4, the complete variable domain reads DAMVIQNPRYQVTQFGKPVTLSCSQTLNHNVMYWYQQKSSQAPKLLFHYYDKDFNNEADTPDNFQSRRPNTSFCFLDIRSPGLGDTAMYLCATSRDSPGVGEKLFFGSGTQLSVL.

The chain employs TRBV28 and TRBJ2-1, with 11 bases aligning to TRBD1. Germline V gene sequence: CDR1 MDHEN, CDR2 SYDVKM. There are 17 residues in the CDR3. V shed 6 bases, J shed 0 bases, and the junction held 7 bases outside the gene matches. CDR3 nucleotides: TGTGCCAGCAGCCCGGGACAGGGGGTGAGCTCCTACAATGAGCAGTTCTTC. It encodes CASSPGQGVSSYNEQFF.

This clone was counted between two and nine times. This rearrangement joins TRBV5-1 to TRBJ1-3; 7 bases are shared with TRBD1. Germline trimming cut 3 bases from V and 0 bases from J; bases unmatched to any gene: 3. Germline values: CDR1 SGHRS, CDR2 YFSETQ. The CDR3 is 15 amino acids. This CDR3 reads CASSWGQYSGNTIYF. In DNA form, the CDR3 reads TGCGCCAGCAGCTGGGGACAGTACTCTGGAAACACCATATATTTT.

The V gene is TRBV4-1, the J gene TRBJ2-2, with 12 nucleotides matching TRBD2. Germline V gene lookup returns CDR1 MGHRA and CDR2 YSYEKL. The CDR3 length is 15 residues. The V segment lost 6 bases and the J segment 7 bases; nucleotides outside the gene matches: 6. This CDR3 reads CASSLAGGHLGELFF. In DNA form, the CDR3 reads TGCGCCAGCAGTCTAGCGGGGGGGCATCTCGGGGAGCTGTTTTTT.

The chain carries TRBV2 and TRBJ2-1, with unresolved D. The length of the CDR3 is 14 residues. The germline gives CDR1 SNHLY, CDR2 FYNNEI. V shed 8 bases and J shed 1 base, with 12 bases lying between them. DNA for the CDR3: TGTGCCAGCGGTGCTGGGGTATCCTACAATGAGCAGTTCTTC. Translated: CASGAGVSYNEQFF.

The chain combines TRBV2 with TRBJ2-4, with D uncertain. CDR3 size: 13 residues. V lost 3 bases and J 6 bases, leaving 9 bases between the germline ends. Germline CDR1 and CDR2: SNHLY and FYNNEI. CDR3 nucleotides: TGTGCCAGCAGTGAGAGGCAGAGAAACATTCAGTACTTC. Its protein product is CASSERQRNIQYF.